These T cell receptor beta chains were read from a single sample in a study of T cell repertoires in cytomegalovirus infection. MiXCR was run by TCRdb on the reads, yielding one entry per CDR3 protein. The repertoire includes around 300,000 distinct CDR3 sequences, around 20% of them detected once, and roughly 19% sits in the top ten. For these receptors, no antigen is known. The source was cultured PBMCs, collected from culture after CMV antigen stimulation. The receptors shown here come from a human donor in good health (CMV status not recorded). Some clones in this sample may be carry-over from other donors' samples. CDR3s include the opening cysteine and the closing phenylalanine or tryptophan. Each record gives: clone size, V gene, D gene, J gene, CDR3 protein, CDR3 DNA. The D gene is left open where the match is weak. Some rows mark clone size as missing; the rest say once, few, many or name a class of expanded clone.

>-|TRBV5-4|-|TRBJ2-3
CASSLVGGSSTDTQYF
TGTGCCAGCAGCTTGGTTGGGGGATCTAGCACAGATACGCAGTATTTT
>many|TRBV12-3/TRBV12-4|-|TRBJ1-1
CASSLRQGRTEAFF
TGTGCCAGCAGCCTCAGGCAGGGGAGGACTGAAGCTTTCTTT
>-|TRBV10-3|TRBD2|TRBJ2-3
CAIRGGGGTDTQYF
TGTGCCATCAGGGGGGGGGGTGGCACAGATACGCAGTATTTT
>few|TRBV6-1|-|TRBJ1-3
CASRESSGNTIYF
TGTGCCAGCAGGGAGAGCTCTGGAAACACCATATATTTT
>once|TRBV30|-|TRBJ1-4
CAWSLGGIGEKLFF
TGTGCCTGGAGCCTAGGGGGTATAGGCGAAAAACTGTTTTTT
>many|TRBV10-2|-|TRBJ2-7
CASSESWGPYEQYF
TGCGCCAGCAGTGAGTCGTGGGGGCCCTACGAGCAGTACTTC
>many|TRBV12-5|TRBD2|TRBJ2-1
CASGLGTSGSTNEQFF
TGTGCTAGTGGTTTGGGGACTAGCGGGAGTACGAATGAGCAGTTCTTC
>few|TRBV19|TRBD1|TRBJ1-2
CASSIWRDRTDGYTF
TGTGCCAGTAGTATCTGGAGGGACAGGACGGATGGCTACACCTTC
>few|TRBV6-2/TRBV6-3|-|TRBJ2-1
CASTISGWGQKEQFF
TGTGCCAGCACCATAAGCGGGTGGGGTCAGAAGGAGCAGTTCTTC
>-|TRBV19|-|TRBJ1-1
CASSIYSGVGAFF
TGTGCCAGTAGTATCTACTCGGGGGTAGGAGCTTTCTTT
>-|TRBV19|TRBD2|TRBJ2-3
CASSMPGLAGDTQYF
TGTGCCAGTAGTATGCCCGGACTAGCGGGAGATACGCAGTATTTT
>-|TRBV11-2|TRBD1|TRBJ2-5
CASTETGGRETQYF
TGTGCCAGCACCGAAACAGGGGGCCGGGAGACCCAGTACTTC
>-|TRBV5-1|-|TRBJ1-5
CASSLEGGWIQPQHF
TGCGCCAGCAGCTTGGAAGGGGGATGGATTCAGCCCCAGCATTTT
>many|TRBV7-8|TRBD2|TRBJ2-1
CASSRGGSSYNEQFF
TGTGCCAGCAGCCGCGGGGGAAGCTCCTACAATGAGCAGTTCTTC
>few|TRBV12-3/TRBV12-4|-|TRBJ1-1
CATSAPGAGLSMNTEAFF
TGTGCCACCTCCGCCCCGGGGGCGGGCCTCTCGATGAACACTGAAGCTTTCTTT
>few|TRBV4-3|-|TRBJ1-1
CASSQRWELINTEAFF
TGCGCCAGCAGCCAAAGATGGGAACTTATCAACACTGAAGCTTTCTTT
>many|TRBV20-1|-|TRBJ1-1
CSATADSDTEAFF
TGCAGTGCCACCGCGGACAGTGATACTGAAGCTTTCTTT
>many|TRBV7-8|-|TRBJ2-1
CASSRTWGDEQFF
TGTGCCAGCAGCCGTACCTGGGGAGATGAGCAGTTCTTC
>-|TRBV19|-|TRBJ1-4
CASSVAGPNEKLFF
TGTGCCAGTAGTGTTGCGGGCCCCAATGAAAAACTGTTTTTT